These T cell receptor beta chains were read from a single sample in a study of cytomegalovirus exposure and HLA in healthy donors. Profiling relied on immunoSEQ multiplex PCR, and the TCRdb table lists in-frame clones only, not all of them. Found here are more than 100,000 clones, roughly 80% of them singletons; the top ten hold 2.5% to 3.5%. The sample consisted of PBMCs. Receptors originate from a woman between 35 and 50 years old in good health and CMV-seropositive. CDR3s include the opening cysteine and the closing phenylalanine or tryptophan. Fields, in order: D gene, J gene, clone size, V gene, CDR3 protein, CDR3 DNA. D genes are given only for firm matches. Clone size is stated in some rows and not others, as once, few, many or a class when expanded.

TRBD2	TRBJ2-7	-	TRBV7-2	CASSLAGTSGTPYEQYF	TGTGCCAGCAGCTTAGCCGGGACTAGCGGGACCCCCTACGAGCAGTACTTC
TRBD1	TRBJ1-1	once	TRBV5-4	CASSGGTGTYTEAFF	TGTGCCAGCAGCGGCGGGACAGGGACGTACACTGAAGCTTTCTTT
TRBD2	TRBJ2-7	-	TRBV2	CASSEPVLAGVYEQYF	TGTGCCAGCAGTGAACCTGTCCTAGCGGGAGTCTACGAGCAGTACTTC
-	TRBJ1-1	few	TRBV5-6	CASSLAGGEAFF	TGTGCCAGCAGCTTGGCCGGGGGTGAAGCTTTCTTT
-	TRBJ1-1	-	TRBV6-5	CASSYNRGNTEAFF	TGTGCCAGCAGTTACAACCGCGGGAACACTGAAGCTTTCTTT
-	TRBJ2-5	few	TRBV2	CASSAGEETQYF	TGTGCCAGCAGTGCAGGGGAAGAGACCCAGTACTTC
-	TRBJ1-6	-	TRBV5-1	CASSLNQNRANSPLHF	TGCGCCAGCAGCTTGAATCAGAACAGGGCGAATTCCCCCCTCCACTTT
-	TRBJ2-7	-	TRBV6-1	CASRRRNPTYEQYF	TGTGCCAGCAGGCGCAGGAACCCAACCTACGAGCAGTACTTC
TRBD1	TRBJ1-2	once	TRBV2	CASSVGTGGVDGYTF	TGTGCCAGCTCCGTCGGAACAGGGGGAGTCGATGGCTACACCTTC
TRBD1	TRBJ2-7	-	TRBV18	CASSRDRGYEQYF	TGTGCCAGCTCTCGGGACAGGGGGTACGAGCAGTACTTC
TRBD1	TRBJ1-2	-	TRBV4-1	CASSQDLSGRGQGNYGYTF	TGCGCCAGCAGCCAAGATCTAAGTGGAAGGGGACAGGGGAACTATGGCTACACCTTC
-	TRBJ2-2	few	TRBV29-1	CSVQSLGGNTGELFF	TGCAGCGTCCAGAGCCTGGGAGGGAACACCGGGGAGCTGTTTTTT
TRBD2	TRBJ2-1	-	TRBV5-6	CASSSPRLARNEQFF	TGTGCCAGCAGCTCTCCGAGACTAGCAAGGAATGAGCAGTTCTTC
-	TRBJ2-3	-	TRBV11-2	CASSSNTGSADTQYF	TGTGCCAGCAGCTCCAACACAGGGTCCGCAGATACGCAGTATTTT
-	TRBJ1-5	-	TRBV19	CASSIGRFSNQPQHF	TGTGCCAGTAGTATAGGGAGGTTTAGCAATCAGCCCCAGCATTTT
-	TRBJ1-1	once	TRBV7-6	CASRNQENTEAFF	TGTGCCAGCAGGAACCAGGAGAACACTGAAGCTTTCTTT